This T cell receptor (beta chain) was captured by sequencing in a study of lymphopenia after photon versus proton radiotherapy. Study results and limitations: Proton therapy kept repertoires fairly stable, unlike photons, which gained effector/memory cells. Post-nadir diversity loss with photons came from oligoclonal expansion, particularly CD8+ Temra cells. Survival link was tested only in deceased patients; proton benefit remains a possibility.

Data came from immunoSEQ multiplex PCR; TCRdb stores just in-frame clones and leaves some out. The repertoire holds roughly 30,000 clones, with roughly 87% as singletons. The CDR3 sequence is 15 residues long. Trimming cost V 2 bases and J 4 bases, with 14 bases left between them. Germline V gene data show CDR1 as LNHDA and CDR2 as SQIVND (reference sequence). Comment on this clone: The antigen remains unidentified.

Here the sequenced sample was peripheral blood, taken from a patient treated with proton-based radiotherapy. The chain couples TRBV19 to TRBJ1-1; possibly TRBD1 for D (5 bases). This receptor was identified in a woman aged 60 to 75 with cholangiocarcinoma. Some clones in this sample may be carry-over from other donors' samples. CDR3 DNA sequence: TGTGCCAGTAGTATATCCCTCGGGGCGCGCACTGAAGCTTTCTTT. It specifies CASSISLGARTEAFF.